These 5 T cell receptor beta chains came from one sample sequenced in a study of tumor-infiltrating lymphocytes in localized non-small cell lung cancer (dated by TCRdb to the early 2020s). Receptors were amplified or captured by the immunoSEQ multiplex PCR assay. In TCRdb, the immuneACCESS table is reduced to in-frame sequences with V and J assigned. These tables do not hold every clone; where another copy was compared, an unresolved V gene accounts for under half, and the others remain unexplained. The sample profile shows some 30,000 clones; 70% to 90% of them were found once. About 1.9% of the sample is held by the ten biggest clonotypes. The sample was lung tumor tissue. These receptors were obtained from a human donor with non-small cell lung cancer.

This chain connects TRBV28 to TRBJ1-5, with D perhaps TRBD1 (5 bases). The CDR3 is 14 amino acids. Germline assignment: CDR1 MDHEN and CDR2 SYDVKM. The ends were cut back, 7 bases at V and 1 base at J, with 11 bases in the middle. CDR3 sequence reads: CASTKAGSNQPQHF. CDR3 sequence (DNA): TGTGCCAGCACAAAGGCAGGGAGCAATCAGCCCCAGCATTTT.

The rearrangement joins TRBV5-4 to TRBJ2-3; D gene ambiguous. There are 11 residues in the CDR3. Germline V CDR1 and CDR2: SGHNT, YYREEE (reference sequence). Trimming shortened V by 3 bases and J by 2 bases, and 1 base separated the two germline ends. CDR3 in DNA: TGTGCCAGCAGCTACACAGATACGCAGTATTTT. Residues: CASSYTDTQYF. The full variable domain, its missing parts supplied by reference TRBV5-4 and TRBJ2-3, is ETGVTQSPTHLIKTRGQQVTLRCSSQSGHNTVSWYQQALGQGPQFIFQYYREEENGRGNFPPRFSGLQFPNYSSELNVNALELDDSALYLCASSYTDTQYFGPGTRLTVL.

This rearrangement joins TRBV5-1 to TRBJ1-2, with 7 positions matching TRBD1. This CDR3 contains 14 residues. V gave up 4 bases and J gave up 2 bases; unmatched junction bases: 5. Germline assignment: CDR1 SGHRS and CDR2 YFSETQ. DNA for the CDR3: TGCGCCAGCAGCAAGACAGGGATCAACTATGGCTACACCTTC. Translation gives CASSKTGINYGYTF. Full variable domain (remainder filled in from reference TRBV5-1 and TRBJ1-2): KAGVTQTPRYLIKTRGQQVTLSCSPISGHRSVSWYQQTPGQGLQFLFEYFSETQRNKGNFPGRFSGRQFSNSRSEMNVSTLELGDSALYLCASSKTGINYGYTFGSGTRLTVV.

The CDR3 is CASSQERQVSPLHF. DNA for the CDR3: TGCGCCAGCAGCCAAGAACGACAGGTTTCACCCCTCCACTTT. V is TRBV4-3 and J is TRBJ1-6; D perhaps matches TRBD1 (6 bases). This CDR3 contains 14 residues. Deletions cut 0 bases from V and 9 bases from J, with 9 bases between. The germline CDR1 and CDR2 sequences are LGHNA and YSLEER.

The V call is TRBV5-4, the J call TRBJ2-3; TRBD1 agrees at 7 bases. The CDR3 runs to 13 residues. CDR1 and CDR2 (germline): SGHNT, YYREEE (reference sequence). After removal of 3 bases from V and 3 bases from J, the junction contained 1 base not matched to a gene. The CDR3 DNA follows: TGTGCCAGCAGCTACAGGGGTACAGATACGCAGTATTTT. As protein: CASSYRGTDTQYF.